This TCR beta chain derives from a study of beta chain features in type 1 diabetes. General study findings and limits: In the patient group, naive, central memory and Treg TCRB repertoires seemed more alike than in the healthy donor group.

Every bit of the isolated RNA underwent reverse transcription, so sequencing read expressed TCRB transcripts. The protocol was immunoSEQ multiplex PCR, while the TCRdb copy is restricted to in-frame clones and leaves out a portion. The sample has about 930,000 clones, roughly a sixth seen once. Only a few counts were recorded for this clone. The antigen remains undetermined. Germline assignment: CDR1 MNHNS and CDR2 SASEGT. Germline trimming cut 4 bases from V and 7 bases from J; bases unmatched to any gene: 12. The CDR3 totals 17 residues. The source is a woman between 18 and 29 years old in good health. What was sequenced was naive CD4+ T cells from blood. The rearrangement links TRBV6-1 to TRBJ2-2; 10 nucleotides align to TRBD2. CDR3 DNA: TGTGCCAGCAGTGCACCCTCTAGCGGGAGATTTTACGGGGAGCTGTTTTTT. The encoded protein is CASSAPSSGRFYGELFF.